The rows below give T cell receptor beta chains drawn from one sample of a study of response to subunit inactivated influenza vaccine. TCRdb reprocessed the RT-PCR reads with MiXCR, giving one entry per CDR3 protein. The table includes about 480,000 distinct CDR3 sequences, roughly 27% detected once. The source material was CD4+ T cells sorted from PBMCs, sampled 4 to 6 days after vaccination. The receptor set was obtained from a man in his fifties who received an inactivated influenza vaccine. Each CDR3 is given with its conserved first and last residue. D genes are given only for firm matches. Only some rows state a clone size, as once, few, many or a class for expanded clones.

size	J	V	D	DNA	CDR3
NA	TRBJ2-6	TRBV18	NA	TGTGCCAGCTCACCACTAGGACAGACCGGGGCCAACGTCCTGACTTTC	CASSPLGQTGANVLTF
NA	TRBJ2-5	TRBV9	NA	TGTGCCAGCAGCCCAAGAGAACTGCAAGAGACCCAGTACTTC	CASSPRELQETQYF
NA	TRBJ2-3	TRBV29-1	TRBD2	TGCAGCGCCGCGAGACTAGCGGGGACGCAGTATTTT	CSAARLAGTQYF
few	TRBJ1-2	TRBV10-3	NA	TGTGCCATCAGTGATCGGCGGGGGGGGTATGGCTACACCTTC	CAISDRRGGYGYTF
NA	TRBJ1-5	TRBV5-1	TRBD1	TGCGCCAGCAGCAGGGGGCAGGGTCAGCCCCAGCATTTT	CASSRGQGQPQHF
few	TRBJ1-2	TRBV6-4	TRBD1	TGTGCCAGCAGGCAACCAGGGGGCTTTGGCTACACCTTC	CASRQPGGFGYTF
few	TRBJ2-5	TRBV18	TRBD2	TGTGCCACCCAACTAGCGGGAGTTGAGACCCAGTACTTC	CATQLAGVETQYF
few	TRBJ2-3	TRBV3-1	NA	TGTGCCAGCAGCCAAGATCCACTTAACACAGATACGCAGTATTTT	CASSQDPLNTDTQYF
few	TRBJ2-2	TRBV4-3	NA	TGCGCCAGCAGCCAAGTCTGGCAGACAAACACCGGGGAGCTGTTTTTT	CASSQVWQTNTGELFF
few	TRBJ2-7	TRBV5-4	TRBD1	TGTGCCAGCAGCTTGCGAGGGGGCCACGAGCAGTACTTC	CASSLRGGHEQYF
NA	TRBJ2-7	TRBV10-3	NA	TGTGCCATCAGTGACACGGGGACTTCGACCTACGAGCAGTACTTC	CAISDTGTSTYEQYF